A single sample is the source of the 5 T cell receptor beta chains below, sequenced in a study of blood T cell repertoires in COVID-19. The assay was immunoSEQ multiplex PCR, and TCRdb's table has in-frame clones only and misses some. The table has about 110,000 clones, more than 75% seen once. The material sequenced was peripheral blood. These receptors were obtained from a man aged 40-49 years with acute or convalescent COVID-19.

This clone was seen only a few times. The chain has TRBV7-3 and TRBJ1-1, with D uncertain. V lost 5 bases and J 2 bases, leaving 15 bases between the germline ends. Germline loops: CDR1 SGHTA, CDR2 FQGTGA. The CDR3 covers 15 residues. CDR3 sequence reads: CASSHYRDTNTEAFF. The CDR3 DNA reads as TGTGCCAGCAGCCATTACCGGGATACAAACACTGAAGCTTTCTTT.

The genes are TRBV10-2 and TRBJ2-2; TRBD2 might be the D (6 bases). Germline V gene lookup returns CDR1 WSHSY and CDR2 SAAADI. The CDR3 consists of 15 residues. Trimming left V 2 bases short and J 3 bases short, with 10 bases between. The CDR3: CASSEGGKYTGELFF. The CDR3 nucleotides read TGCGCCAGCAGTGAGGGGGGGAAATACACCGGGGAGCTGTTTTTT.

A remark on this clone: At one boundary the junction diverges from the germline segment, which might be a read error. This chain connects TRBV3-1 (or the pseudogene TRBV3-2) to TRBJ2-7, with TRBD2 as a possible D gene (6 bases). From germline, CDR1 is LGHDT and CDR2 YNNKEL (reference sequence). The CDR3 has 11 residues. This CDR3 reads CASSRRGNSVF. The CDR3 DNA follows: TGTGCCAGCAGCCGGAGGGGCAATTCGGTCTTC.

This chain joins TRBV11-2 and TRBJ2-3, with a tentative D call TRBD2 (5 bases). The germline gives CDR1 SGHAT, CDR2 FQNNGV. Between the trimmed V and J ends, which lost 4 bases and 4 bases, there was a span of 9 bases. CDR3 size: 13 residues. The CDR3 loop is CASSWPGADTQYF. CDR3 DNA: TGTGCCAGCAGCTGGCCCGGGGCAGATACGCAGTATTTT.

This chain joins TRBV18 and TRBJ2-7, with D tentatively TRBD1 (5 bases). The CDR3 loop spans 13 amino acids. The V end lost 1 base, the J end lost 3 bases, and 7 bases lay between the germline ends. Germline V CDR1 and CDR2: KGHSH, LQKENI. CDR3 DNA sequence: TGTGCCAGCTCACCACAGACAGACTACGAGCAGTACTTC. Translation: CASSPQTDYEQYF.